The next 31 T cell receptor beta chains were all read from a single sample in a study of regulatory T cells in long-lasting Graves disease. Indicated time point: newly diagnosed GD, antithyroid drugs for less than 3 months. RNA isolated from PBMCs was used to make the TCR library. Arm-PCR of CDR3 regions and iRepertoire HTBI primers were the basis on which TCR beta libraries were built. MiXCR was run by TCRdb on the multiplex PCR reads, yielding one entry per CDR3 protein. The sample includes about 560,000 distinct CDR3 sequences, 16% of them seen just once. These data also formed part of another study, on T cells in Graves' hyperthyroidism and ophthalmopathy.

Specimen: peripheral blood mononuclear cells (PBMCs), collected at new diagnosis, from a patient treated with antithyroid drugs. The receptors shown here come from a man between 18 and 29 years old with Graves disease.

V and J are TRBV30 and TRBJ1-4, with D perhaps matching TRBD1 (5 bases). Germline-derived CDR1 and CDR2 are GTSNPN and SVGIG (reference sequence). Trimming shortened V by 1 base and J by 0 bases, and 15 bases separated the two germline ends. This CDR3 contains 17 residues. This CDR3 is CAWSATETLATNEKLFF. The CDR3 DNA reads as TGTGCCTGGAGTGCGACAGAAACCCTTGCAACTAATGAAAAACTGTTTTTT.

About this clonotype: A read error may explain this, as a much larger clone is one base away. The chain carries TRBV20-1 and TRBJ2-5; the D gene is possibly TRBD2 (5 bases). CDR3 length: 13 amino acids. In germline, CDR1 is DFQATT, CDR2 SNEGSKA (reference sequence). The CDR3 DNA follows: TGCAGTGCCCATCGGGGAAGTCAAGAGACCCGGTACTTC. Translation gives CSAHRGSQETRYF.

The table lists this clonotype with a few counts. The junction does not match germline at one end; this may be a read error. The chain links TRBV29-1 to TRBJ1-2, with D tentatively TRBD1 (5 bases). The CDR3 has 12 amino acids. Germline CDR1 SQVTM, CDR2 ANQGSEA. CDR3 amino acids: CSVVRDRERSIF. CDR3 in DNA: TGCAGCGTTGTACGAGACAGAGAACGATCAATTTTC.

The CDR3 DNA reads TGTGCCAGCACCGGCTCGGTGGGTGAGCAGTTCTTC. Translation gives CASTGSVGEQFF. The rearrangement joins TRBV6-1 to TRBJ2-1; the D is unclear. Germline V gene data show CDR1 as MNHNS and CDR2 as SASEGT. V shed 7 bases and J shed 9 bases, with 13 bases lying between them. The CDR3 contains 12 residues.

This clonotype was observed a handful of times. This chain connects TRBV15 to TRBJ2-1; the D is unclear. The germline V and J ends were trimmed by 1 base and 8 bases, with 6 bases remaining between them. Germline values: CDR1 LNHNV, CDR2 YYDKDF (reference sequence). The CDR3 length is 12 residues. The CDR3: CATSRVRDEQFF. The CDR3 DNA reads TGTGCCACCAGCAGAGTTCGGGATGAGCAGTTCTTC.

The chain has TRBV27 and TRBJ1-1, with 10 bases identical to TRBD1. From germline, CDR1 is MNHEY and CDR2 SMNVEV (reference sequence). This CDR3 contains 15 residues. V trimming: 5 bases; J trimming: 5 bases; junction bases outside the gene matches: 8. CDR3 amino acids: CASSLTTGGTTEAFF. The DNA of the CDR3 is TGTGCCAGCAGTCTCACGACAGGGGGCACGACTGAAGCTTTCTTT.

This clonotype was recorded at least ten times. This sequence joins TRBV12-3 or TRBV12-4 and TRBJ2-1; 9 nucleotides line up with TRBD1. V shed 4 bases and J 6 bases; nucleotides not matched to a gene: 16. CDR3 size: 18 residues. CDR3 nucleotide sequence: TGTGCCAGCAGTTCACCGCGGAACAGGGGGCTAATGGGCAATGAGCAGTTCTTC. It specifies CASSSPRNRGLMGNEQFF.

A few counts support this clonotype. The chain carries TRBV4-1 and TRBJ2-7; D perhaps matches TRBD1 (6 bases). Trimming cost V 1 base and J 5 bases, with 15 bases left between them. In germline, CDR1 is MGHRA, CDR2 YSYEKL. This CDR3 has 15 amino acids. In nucleotides, the CDR3 is TGCGCCAGCAGCCAAGTGGGGGCCCAGGCCAACGAGCAGTACTTC. It codes for CASSQVGAQANEQYF.

A word on this clonotype: A much bigger clone sits one base away, suggesting this may be a read error. This sequence joins TRBV28 and TRBJ1-3, with 8 bases lining up with TRBD1. The CDR3 sequence is 16 residues long. Germline values: CDR1 MDHEN, CDR2 SYDVKM. J gave up 8 bases and V 1 base, and 10 bases lay outside the gene matches. The CDR3 sequence: CASSLYQGANIDTIYF. In DNA form, the CDR3 reads TGTGCCAGCAGTTTATACCAGGGGGCGAACATAGACACCATATATTTT.

This clonotype turned up a few times. This chain links TRBV7-2 with TRBJ1-5; no clear D gene. Germline V gene lookup returns CDR1 SGHTA and CDR2 FQGNSA. V was cut by 5 bases and J by 3 bases, with 8 bases left in between. There are 13 residues in the CDR3. The CDR3, as DNA: TGTGCCAGCAGCACCGTTCCCAATCAGCCCCAGCATTTT. This codes for CASSTVPNQPQHF. Filled out from reference TRBV7-2 and TRBJ1-5, the complete variable domain reads GAGVSQSPSNKVTEKGKDVELRCDPISGHTALYWYRQSLGQGLEFLIYFQGNSAPDKSGLPSDRFSAERTGGSVSTLTIQRTQQEDSAVYLCASSTVPNQPQHFGDGTRLSIL.

There are a few counts of this clonotype. The chain links TRBV5-6 to TRBJ2-1, with 7 bases that match TRBD2. V gave up 4 bases and J gave up 9 bases; unmatched junction bases: 7. The CDR3 contains 13 residues. The V gene's germline CDR1 is SGHDT and CDR2 YYEEEE. The CDR3 nucleotides read TGTGCCAGCAGCCGCCCGGGACTAAGTGAGCAGTTCTTC. It yields the protein CASSRPGLSEQFF.

This clonotype was detected many times. The chain is built from TRBV6-1 and TRBJ1-5; D unclear. Germline V lookup: CDR1 MNHNS, CDR2 SASEGT. The CDR3 covers 15 residues. V lost 3 bases and J lost 4, with 13 bases in between. The CDR3 sequence: CASSDRVLGNQPQHF. CDR3 DNA sequence: TGTGCCAGCAGTGATCGGGTGTTAGGTAATCAGCCCCAGCATTTT.

This clonotype has ten or more counts. V is TRBV3-1 and J is TRBJ2-1, with 10 bases lining up with TRBD2. This CDR3 has 22 residues. Trimming cost V 0 bases and J 2 bases; bases outside gene matches: 19. CDR1 is LGHDT, CDR2 YNNKEL, per germline (reference sequence). The CDR3 DNA is TGTGCCAGCAGCCAAGAGCGTCTGGTGGTAGCGGGAGGTCAGGGGACCTACAATGAGCAGTTCTTC. Translated, it gives CASSQERLVVAGGQGTYNEQFF.

This chain links TRBV7-6 with TRBJ1-5, with a possible D match to TRBD1 (5 bases). V lost 5 bases and J 3 bases, leaving 17 bases between the germline ends. The germline CDR1 and CDR2 sequences are SGHVS and FNYEAQ. This CDR3 region has 16 residues. The CDR3 sequence is CASSPGTGIDNQPQHF. In nucleotides, the CDR3 is TGTGCCAGCAGCCCAGGGACTGGGATAGACAATCAGCCCCAGCATTTT.

In its sample, this clonotype was seen many times. The V gene is TRBV12-3 or TRBV12-4, the J gene TRBJ2-7; the D gene could be TRBD1 or TRBD2 (5 bases each). The CDR3 extends over 13 amino acids. Trimming shortened V by 6 bases and J by 2 bases, and 11 bases separated the two germline ends. In DNA form, the CDR3 reads TGTGCCAGCAGCCCCGTGGGGGCCTACGAGCAGTACTTC. Its translation: CASSPVGAYEQYF.

Notes on this clonotype: This could be a read error, since a much larger clone is one nucleotide away. This sequence joins TRBV20-1 and TRBJ2-5, with TRBD1 as a possible D gene (5 bases). Germline V gene data show CDR1 as DFQATT and CDR2 as SNEGSKA (reference sequence). The CDR3 contains 14 residues. CDR3 amino acids: CSARQGWYQEIQYF. CDR3 DNA: TGCAGTGCTAGACAGGGCTGGTACCAAGAGATCCAGTACTTC.

The chain has TRBV10-1 and TRBJ2-1; D is undetermined. The CDR3 has 13 amino acids. In germline, CDR1 is WNHNN, CDR2 SYGVQD (reference sequence). Deletions cut 0 bases from V and 7 bases from J, with 7 bases between. The chain's CDR3 is CASSESTWNEQFF. The CDR3 DNA reads TGCGCCAGCAGTGAGTCGACTTGGAATGAGCAGTTCTTC.

This clonotype has a count of ten or more. The chain couples TRBV2 to TRBJ1-2; D uncertain. Germline CDR1 SNHLY, CDR2 FYNNEI. V lost 3 bases to trimming and J lost 1 base, with 15 bases between them. The CDR3 runs 16 residues. The CDR3 DNA follows: TGTGCCAGCAGTGAGGGGTACGAGGTTCTTAACTATGGCTACACCTTC. This encodes CASSEGYEVLNYGYTF.

This chain joins TRBV29-1 and TRBJ1-2; D might be TRBD1 (5 bases). V lost 6 bases and J 2 bases, leaving 13 bases between the germline ends. CDR3 length: 13 amino acids. CDR1 is SQVTM and CDR2 is ANQGSEA in the germline V gene. CDR3 sequence (DNA): TGCAGCGTGGCGAGGGGCCAGAACTATGGCTACACCTTC. It is translated as CSVARGQNYGYTF. The entire variable domain, with the rest obtained from reference TRBV29-1 and TRBJ1-2, is as follows: SAVISQKPSRDICQRGTSLTIQCQVDSQVTMMFWYRQQPGQSLTLIATANQGSEATYESGFVIDKFPISRPNLTFSTLTVSNMSPEDSSIYLCSVARGQNYGYTFGSGTRLTVV.

This clonotype was seen a few times. V is TRBV5-6 and J is TRBJ2-5, with D uncertain. Deletions cut 2 bases from V and 2 bases from J, with 13 bases between. Germline values: CDR1 SGHDT, CDR2 YYEEEE. The CDR3 has 15 residues. The CDR3 DNA sequence: TGTGCCAGCAGCTTTCCAGGACGGCTTCAAGAGACCCAGTACTTC. Amino acid sequence: CASSFPGRLQETQYF.

In its sample, this clonotype was seen a few times. The chain combines TRBV30 with TRBJ2-6; D is unresolved. V shed 5 bases and J shed 4 bases, with 12 bases lying between them. The CDR3 has 14 amino acids. The germline V gene encodes CDR1 GTSNPN and CDR2 SVGIG (reference sequence). This CDR3 is CAWAGGAGANVLTF. The CDR3 DNA sequence: TGTGCCTGGGCTGGCGGTGCGGGGGCCAACGTCCTGACTTTC.

On this clonotype itself: One end of the junction does not line up with germline, which may come from a read error. V is TRBV7-7 and J is TRBJ2-2, with D tentatively TRBD2 (6 bases). The germline gives CDR1 SSHAT, CDR2 FNYEAQ (reference sequence). The CDR3 is made up of 15 amino acids. The CDR3 DNA follows: TGTGCTAGCAGCCCTAGACTAGAGCTCACCGGGGAGCTGTTTTTT. It translates to CASSPRLELTGELFF. The whole variable domain, remainder taken from reference TRBV7-7 and TRBJ2-2, is GAGVSQSPRYKVTKRGQDVTLRCDPISSHATLYWYQQALGQGPEFLTYFNYEAQPDKSGLPSDRFSAERPEGSISTLTIQRTEQRDSAMYRCASSPRLELTGELFFGEGSRLTVL.

This sequence joins TRBV7-9 and TRBJ2-3; D is unclear. V was trimmed by 5 bases and J by 0 bases, leaving 12 bases between them. The CDR3 has 15 residues. Looked up from germline, CDR1 is SEHNR and CDR2 is FQNEAQ (reference sequence). CDR3 DNA sequence: TGTGCCAGCAGCCTGGGTATGAGGAGCACAGATACGCAGTATTTT. Its translation is CASSLGMRSTDTQYF.

This clonotype turned up a few times. This chain links TRBV3-1 with TRBJ2-3; D gene uncertain. The ends were cut back, 1 base at V and 0 bases at J, with 11 bases in the middle. Germline V gene data show CDR1 as LGHDT and CDR2 as YNNKEL (reference sequence). The CDR3 length is 16 residues. The CDR3 DNA sequence: TGTGCCAGCAGCCAAGTTAAGTCAACTAGCACAGATACGCAGTATTTT. It codes for CASSQVKSTSTDTQYF.

This clonotype has a count of ten or more. The chain joins TRBV12-5 to TRBJ1-1; no reliable D call. Trimming cost V 4 bases and J 4 bases, with 7 bases left between them. The CDR3 sequence is 12 residues long. CDR1 is LGHNT and CDR2 is FRNRAP in the germline V gene. This chain's CDR3 is CASGWGGTEAFF. CDR3 in DNA: TGTGCTAGTGGTTGGGGAGGCACTGAAGCTTTCTTT.

There are many counts of this clonotype. This chain uses TRBV3-1 with TRBJ1-3, with D unresolved. The CDR3 sequence is 18 residues long. Germline loops: CDR1 LGHDT, CDR2 YNNKEL (reference sequence). Trimming stripped 4 bases from V and 0 bases from J, with 19 bases between. The CDR3 here is CASSRTFSPAFSGNTIYF. In nucleotides, the CDR3 is TGTGCCAGCAGCCGCACTTTTTCTCCGGCCTTCTCTGGAAACACCATATATTTT.

This clonotype was seen a few times. The CDR3 here is CASSLAGGFNRELFF. The CDR3, as DNA: TGTGCCAGCAGCTTAGCGGGAGGGTTTAATCGGGAGCTGTTTTTT. The chain links TRBV11-2 to TRBJ2-2; 8 bases are shared with TRBD2. Germline V gives CDR1 SGHAT, CDR2 FQNNGV. This CDR3 is built from 15 residues. V lost 1 base, J lost 9 bases, and 7 bases stayed unmatched.

This clonotype was detected ten times or more. The rearrangement uses TRBV12-5 and TRBJ2-5; weak D call: TRBD2 (6 bases). The CDR3 sequence is 16 residues long. Trimming left V 2 bases short and J 5 bases short, with 18 bases between. Germline loops: CDR1 LGHNT, CDR2 FRNRAP. CDR3 region: CASGLTGTVSRETQYF. CDR3 in DNA: TGTGCTAGTGGTTTGACTGGGACTGTCAGTAGGGAGACCCAGTACTTC.

Many counts were recorded for this clonotype. The gene calls are TRBV7-2 and TRBJ2-5, with 11 nucleotides matching TRBD1. In germline, CDR1 is SGHTA, CDR2 FQGNSA. J gave up 6 bases and V 3 bases, and 3 bases lay outside the gene matches. The CDR3 has 14 residues. The CDR3 is CASSFGTGGQTQYF. CDR3 nucleotide sequence: TGTGCCAGCAGCTTCGGGACAGGGGGGCAGACCCAGTACTTC.

This clonotype came up many times. The chain is built from TRBV18 and TRBJ2-5, with a weak D call TRBD2 (6 bases). CDR1 and CDR2 from the germline V gene are KGHSH and LQKENI. Trimming took off 6 bases at V and 1 base at J, with 9 bases between the two ends. The CDR3 runs 13 residues. CDR3 sequence reads: CASSEGSQETQYF. In DNA, the CDR3 is TGTGCCAGCTCGGAGGGATCCCAAGAGACCCAGTACTTC.

V gene TRBV29-1 combines with J gene TRBJ1-4, with D unclear. Germline assignment: CDR1 SQVTM and CDR2 ANQGSEA. The CDR3 covers 12 residues. V was pared by 8 bases and J by 2 bases, with 9 bases between. The CDR3: CSFRGTNEKLFF. The CDR3 nucleotides are TGCAGCTTTCGAGGGACTAATGAAAAACTGTTTTTT.